Listed below are T cell receptor beta chains from one sample, sequenced in a study of cytomegalovirus exposure and HLA in healthy donors. This table comes from immunoSEQ multiplex PCR, and its TCRdb copy is limited to in-frame clones, with some not included. The repertoire consists of around 180,000 clones, with over 60% occurring once and the leading ten covering over 1.2%. The specimen was PBMCs. Receptors originate from a girl under 18 in good health and CMV-seronegative. Each CDR3 is given with its conserved first and last residue. D genes are given only for firm matches. Expanded clones are given a class, and other clones once, few, many or no size at all.

clone_size: .; d_call: TRBD1; j_call: TRBJ1-6; v_call: TRBV27; cdr3_aa: CASRGQGARNSPLHF; cdr3_nt: TGTGCCAGCAGGGGACAGGGGGCGCGGAATTCACCCCTCCACTTT
clone_size: .; d_call: .; j_call: TRBJ1-2; v_call: TRBV15; cdr3_aa: CATSKAPGLYGYTF; cdr3_nt: TGTGCCACCAGCAAAGCCCCCGGACTCTATGGCTACACCTTC
clone_size: once; d_call: TRBD2; j_call: TRBJ2-2; v_call: TRBV14; cdr3_aa: CASRQRESTGELFF; cdr3_nt: TGTGCCAGCAGGCAGCGGGAGAGCACCGGGGAGCTGTTTTTT
clone_size: .; d_call: .; j_call: TRBJ2-3; v_call: TRBV5-1; cdr3_aa: CASSSAAHSTDTQYF; cdr3_nt: TGCGCCAGCAGCTCGGCGGCACATAGCACAGATACGCAGTATTTT
clone_size: .; d_call: .; j_call: TRBJ2-7; v_call: TRBV6-5; cdr3_aa: CASSYGTPNLYEQYF; cdr3_nt: TGTGCCAGCAGTTACGGGACACCGAACCTCTACGAGCAGTACTTC
clone_size: .; d_call: .; j_call: TRBJ1-5; v_call: TRBV6-1; cdr3_aa: CASSVLLRSNQPQHF; cdr3_nt: TGTGCCAGCAGTGTTCTCCTCCGGAGCAATCAGCCCCAGCATTTT
clone_size: .; d_call: TRBD1; j_call: TRBJ2-1; v_call: TRBV19; cdr3_aa: CASSTDRRYLDEQFF; cdr3_nt: TGTGCCAGTAGTACGGACAGGAGGTACCTCGATGAGCAGTTCTTC
clone_size: .; d_call: .; j_call: TRBJ1-1; v_call: TRBV7-6; cdr3_aa: CASSLANGGRDTEAFF; cdr3_nt: TGTGCCAGCAGCTTAGCGAATGGGGGCCGGGACACTGAAGCTTTCTTT
clone_size: once; d_call: TRBD1; j_call: TRBJ1-2; v_call: TRBV5-1; cdr3_aa: CASSPDRAGYTF; cdr3_nt: TGCGCCAGCAGCCCTGACAGGGCTGGCTACACCTTC
clone_size: few; d_call: TRBD1; j_call: TRBJ1-2; v_call: TRBV14; cdr3_aa: CASSPTGNYGYTF; cdr3_nt: TGTGCCAGCAGCCCGACAGGGAACTATGGCTACACCTTC
clone_size: .; d_call: TRBD1; j_call: TRBJ2-5; v_call: TRBV5-6; cdr3_aa: CASSLADRAGVTQYF; cdr3_nt: TGTGCCAGCAGCTTGGCTGACAGGGCTGGAGTGACCCAGTACTTC
clone_size: .; d_call: TRBD2; j_call: TRBJ2-1; v_call: TRBV6-6; cdr3_aa: CASSTGGLLRFF; cdr3_nt: TGTGCCAGCAGTACGGGAGGGCTGCTGCGGTTCTTC
clone_size: .; d_call: .; j_call: TRBJ2-2; v_call: TRBV4-2; cdr3_aa: CASSQGARASFGELFF; cdr3_nt: TGTGCCAGCAGCCAAGGGGCGCGGGCATCTTTTGGGGAGCTGTTTTTT
clone_size: .; d_call: .; j_call: TRBJ1-4; v_call: TRBV29-1; cdr3_aa: CSVEVSSAEKLFF; cdr3_nt: TGCAGCGTTGAAGTCAGTTCCGCTGAAAAACTGTTTTTT
clone_size: .; d_call: TRBD1; j_call: TRBJ1-1; v_call: TRBV12-5; cdr3_aa: CASGLGQATEAFF; cdr3_nt: TGTGCTAGTGGTTTAGGACAGGCCACTGAAGCTTTCTTT
clone_size: .; d_call: TRBD1; j_call: TRBJ1-4; v_call: TRBV20-1; cdr3_aa: CSARTGEKLFF; cdr3_nt: TGCAGTGCTCGGACAGGGGAAAAACTGTTTTTT
clone_size: .; d_call: .; j_call: TRBJ1-4; v_call: TRBV20-1; cdr3_aa: CSATSREKLFF; cdr3_nt: TGCAGTGCTACGTCCAGAGAAAAACTGTTTTTT
clone_size: once; d_call: TRBD1; j_call: TRBJ2-7; v_call: TRBV5-6; cdr3_aa: CASSHPDRGSYEQYF; cdr3_nt: TGTGCCAGCAGCCACCCGGACAGGGGCTCCTACGAGCAGTACTTC
clone_size: once; d_call: .; j_call: TRBJ2-7; v_call: TRBV4-1; cdr3_aa: CASSPLPFYEQYF; cdr3_nt: TGCGCCAGCAGCCCCCTACCTTTTTACGAGCAGTACTTC
clone_size: .; d_call: .; j_call: TRBJ2-7; v_call: TRBV19; cdr3_aa: CASSGAGEQYF; cdr3_nt: TGTGCCAGCTCAGGGGCCGGCGAGCAGTACTTC
clone_size: few; d_call: .; j_call: TRBJ1-5; v_call: TRBV15; cdr3_aa: CATSRGEQPQHF; cdr3_nt: TGTGCCACCAGCAGAGGGGAGCAGCCCCAGCATTTT
clone_size: .; d_call: TRBD2; j_call: TRBJ2-1; v_call: TRBV7-3; cdr3_aa: CASSLLAGGVESSYNEQFF; cdr3_nt: TGTGCCAGCAGCTTATTGGCGGGGGGGGTCGAAAGCTCCTACAATGAGCAGTTCTTC
clone_size: .; d_call: .; j_call: TRBJ1-2; v_call: TRBV29-1; cdr3_aa: CSVLDSFYGYTF; cdr3_nt: TGCAGCGTGCTTGACAGCTTCTATGGCTACACCTTC
clone_size: .; d_call: TRBD1; j_call: TRBJ2-2; v_call: TRBV25-1; cdr3_aa: CASSSRDRDTGELFF; cdr3_nt: TGTGCCAGCAGTTCCCGGGACAGGGACACCGGGGAGCTGTTTTTT
clone_size: .; d_call: TRBD1; j_call: TRBJ1-2; v_call: TRBV10-1; cdr3_aa: CASSQDRGAGYTF; cdr3_nt: TGCGCCAGCAGTCAAGACAGGGGGGCTGGCTACACCTTC
clone_size: .; d_call: .; j_call: TRBJ2-7; v_call: TRBV13; cdr3_aa: CASSFSRVYEQYF; cdr3_nt: TGTGCCAGCAGCTTCTCCAGGGTTTACGAGCAGTACTTC
clone_size: once; d_call: TRBD1; j_call: TRBJ1-1; v_call: TRBV27; cdr3_aa: CASSPRTGTSVTEAFF; cdr3_nt: TGTGCCAGCAGTCCCCGGACAGGGACCTCGGTCACTGAAGCTTTCTTT
clone_size: once; d_call: TRBD1; j_call: TRBJ1-2; v_call: TRBV7-6; cdr3_aa: CASSFGQGTSGYTF; cdr3_nt: TGTGCCAGCAGCTTTGGACAGGGAACGTCTGGCTACACCTTC
clone_size: .; d_call: TRBD2; j_call: TRBJ2-5; v_call: TRBV5-4; cdr3_aa: CASSLGLAGGPETQYF; cdr3_nt: TGTGCCAGCAGCTTGGGCCTAGCGGGGGGGCCCGAGACCCAGTACTTC
clone_size: .; d_call: TRBD1; j_call: TRBJ1-2; v_call: TRBV6-5; cdr3_aa: CASRPPGQEYGYTF; cdr3_nt: TGTGCCAGCAGACCCCCAGGACAGGAATATGGCTACACCTTC
clone_size: .; d_call: TRBD1; j_call: TRBJ2-7; v_call: TRBV4-1; cdr3_aa: CASSQEGQHYEQYF; cdr3_nt: TGCGCCAGCAGCCAAGAGGGACAGCACTACGAGCAGTACTTC
clone_size: .; d_call: TRBD1; j_call: TRBJ2-1; v_call: TRBV6-1; cdr3_aa: CASSDQTGGNFNEQFF; cdr3_nt: TGTGCCAGCAGTGACCAGACAGGGGGCAACTTCAATGAGCAGTTCTTC
clone_size: .; d_call: .; j_call: TRBJ2-1; v_call: TRBV5-3; cdr3_aa: CARSWGQGYNEQFF; cdr3_nt: TGTGCCAGAAGCTGGGGGCAGGGTTACAATGAGCAGTTCTTC
clone_size: .; d_call: .; j_call: TRBJ1-6; v_call: TRBV6-6; cdr3_aa: CASSYSAGIYNSPLHF; cdr3_nt: TGTGCCAGCAGTTACTCGGCAGGGATTTATAATTCACCCCTCCACTTT
clone_size: .; d_call: TRBD1; j_call: TRBJ2-3; v_call: TRBV27; cdr3_aa: CASRRQGAVSTDTQYF; cdr3_nt: TGTGCCAGCAGACGACAGGGGGCGGTAAGCACAGATACGCAGTATTTT
clone_size: .; d_call: .; j_call: TRBJ1-3; v_call: TRBV6-1; cdr3_aa: CASSAQGNPRGNTIYF; cdr3_nt: TGTGCCAGCAGTGCTCAGGGCAACCCACGTGGAAACACCATATATTTT
clone_size: once; d_call: .; j_call: TRBJ1-1; v_call: TRBV2; cdr3_aa: CASSPGFIKTEAFF; cdr3_nt: TGTGCCAGCAGTCCAGGGTTCATAAAAACTGAAGCTTTCTTT
clone_size: .; d_call: .; j_call: TRBJ2-7; v_call: TRBV2; cdr3_aa: CASSESAYEQYF; cdr3_nt: TGTGCCAGCAGCGAGAGCGCTTACGAGCAGTACTTC